One and the same sample provided the 17 T cell receptor beta chains below, sequenced in a study of cytomegalovirus exposure and HLA in healthy donors. This PCR relied on a set of 60 Vbeta primers and 13 Jbeta primers. Clones were sequenced by immunoSEQ multiplex PCR, and TCRdb holds only the in-frame ones, with some missing. The sample has fewer than 110,000 clones; under 80% are singletons. The material sequenced was PBMCs. These receptors were taken from a middle-aged man in good health and CMV-seronegative.

This sequence joins TRBV12-5 and TRBJ2-5, with no clear D. Germline CDR1 LGHNT, CDR2 FRNRAP. V was shortened by 2 bases and J by 1 base, with 5 bases between the two germline ends. The CDR3 totals 13 residues. This chain's CDR3 is CASGLQAQETQYF. The CDR3, as DNA: TGTGCTAGTGGTTTGCAGGCCCAAGAGACCCAGTACTTC.

V usage is TRBV7-2 and J usage is TRBJ2-7; tentative D call: TRBD2 (6 bases). CDR1 SGHTA and CDR2 FQGNSA come from the germline V gene. Trimming removed 1 base at V and 7 bases at J, with 14 bases between. This CDR3 is built from 14 residues. The CDR3 spells CASSLVLGGREQYV. The CDR3 nucleotides read TGTGCCAGCAGCTTAGTCCTCGGGGGTAGGGAGCAGTACGTC.

The rearrangement links TRBV7-2 to TRBJ2-2; TRBD2 matches at 11 bases. Germline CDR1 SGHTA, CDR2 FQGNSA. Unmatched junction bases numbered 7, after V lost 0 bases and J lost 4 bases. CDR3 length: 18 amino acids. The CDR3 loop reads CASSLAVTSGGGTGELFF. Written as DNA, the CDR3 is TGTGCCAGCAGCTTAGCTGTAACTAGCGGGGGAGGCACCGGGGAGCTGTTTTTT.

V is TRBV5-5 and J is TRBJ1-6; maybe TRBD1 (6 bases). The CDR3 sequence is 16 residues long. The germline gives CDR1 SGHKS, CDR2 YYEKEE (reference sequence). The V end lost 4 bases, the J end lost 8 bases, and 19 bases lay between the germline ends. The CDR3 nucleotides read TGTGCCAGCAGCGATCACAGGGCTTCTAGGCATTCACCCCTCCACTTT. This encodes CASSDHRASRHSPLHF.

This clone was observed a handful of times. The chain has TRBV6-1 and TRBJ1-1, with D hard to call. Germline assignment: CDR1 MNHNS and CDR2 SASEGT. V lost 5 bases and J 2 bases, leaving 9 bases between the germline ends. This CDR3 is 13 amino acids long. The CDR3 nucleotides read TGTGCCAGCAGTCTGGACTTCAACACTGAAGCTTTCTTT. This translates into CASSLDFNTEAFF.

This clone was counted only a few times. V usage is TRBV5-4 and J usage is TRBJ1-1; the D gene is possibly TRBD1 (5 bases). In germline, CDR1 is SGHNT, CDR2 YYREEE (reference sequence). The V end lost 5 bases, the J end lost 6 bases, and 20 bases lay between the germline ends. The CDR3 is 15 amino acids. The CDR3 DNA reads TGTGCCAGCAGGGAGGGGCGGGCGGATGTCTCTGAAGCTTTCTTT. This sequence encodes CASREGRADVSEAFF.

The chain has TRBV27 and TRBJ1-5, with D possibly matching TRBD1 (5 bases). The V end was cut by 8 bases, the J end by 0 bases, with 14 bases between. Germline-derived CDR1 and CDR2 are MNHEY and SMNVEV (reference sequence). The CDR3 has 15 residues. In DNA form, the CDR3 reads TGTGCCAGCCGGGGGGATCTGTTTAGCAATCAGCCCCAGCATTTT. It yields the protein CASRGDLFSNQPQHF.

The chain combines TRBV4-2 with TRBJ2-5; 7 positions match TRBD2. CDR3 length equals 13 residues. CDR1 LGHNA and CDR2 YNFKEQ come from the germline V gene. Trimming took 4 bases from V and 5 from J; bases not matched to a gene: 4. The CDR3, as DNA: TGTGCCAGCAGCCCCGGACTAGAGGAGACCCAGTACTTC. Translation gives CASSPGLEETQYF.

The gene calls are TRBV6-6 and TRBJ1-3; a possible D gene is TRBD1 (5 bases). The germline CDR1 and CDR2 sequences are MNHNY and SVGAGI (reference sequence). V was pared by 3 bases and J by 0 bases, with 12 bases between. This CDR3 has 16 amino acids. The CDR3: CASSYDGGNSGNTIYF. The CDR3 DNA reads as TGTGCCAGCAGTTATGACGGGGGTAACTCTGGAAACACCATATATTTT.

V usage is TRBV28 and J usage is TRBJ2-7; 8 bases line up with TRBD1. Trimming took 6 bases from V and 2 from J; bases not matched to a gene: 9. The length of the CDR3 is 15 residues. Germline-derived CDR1 and CDR2 are MDHEN and SYDVKM. CDR3 in amino acids: CASSLSQDRAYEQYV. The CDR3, as DNA: TGTGCCAGCAGCCTATCACAGGACAGGGCCTACGAGCAGTACGTC.

This clone has just a few counts. The V gene is TRBV9, the J gene TRBJ2-2; a possible D gene is TRBD1 (6 bases). CDR3 length equals 16 residues. Germline V CDR1 and CDR2: SGDLS, YYNGEE. Trimming left V 4 bases short and J 1 base short, with 14 bases between. The CDR3 protein is CASSPRQAWNTGELFF. The CDR3 DNA follows: TGTGCCAGCAGCCCCCGACAGGCGTGGAACACCGGGGAGCTGTTTTTT. Supplemented by reference TRBV9 and TRBJ2-2, the full variable domain reads DSGVTQTPKHLITATGQRVTLRCSPRSGDLSVYWYQQSLDQGLQFLIQYYNGEERAKGNILERFSAQQFPDLHSELNLSSLELGDSALYFCASSPRQAWNTGELFFGEGSRLTVL.

In its sample, this clone was seen a few times. This chain joins TRBV5-1 and TRBJ1-4, with 10 bases that match TRBD1. CDR1 and CDR2 (germline): SGHRS, YFSETQ. The CDR3 is 15 residues long. Losses at the gene ends were 3 bases for V and 7 bases for J; bases not matched to a gene: 6. CDR3 loop: CASSSLTGGGEKLFF. The CDR3 DNA sequence: TGCGCCAGCAGCTCCCTGACAGGGGGCGGTGAAAAACTGTTTTTT.

This rearrangement joins TRBV7-8 to TRBJ2-3; TRBD1 aligns across 8 bases. V shed 5 bases, J shed 0 bases, and the junction held 4 bases outside the gene matches. Germline V gene lookup returns CDR1 SGHVS and CDR2 FQNEAQ. CDR3 length equals 15 residues. As DNA, the CDR3 is TGTGCCAGCAGCCCGCGACAGGGGAGCACAGATACGCAGTATTTT. Translated, it gives CASSPRQGSTDTQYF.

The chain couples TRBV14 to TRBJ2-2; D perhaps matches TRBD1 (6 bases). The CDR3 is made up of 15 amino acids. Trimming pared 2 bases from V and 2 bases from J, leaving 9 bases between. Looked up from germline, CDR1 is SGHDN and CDR2 is FVKESK. The CDR3 sequence: CASSQTGRNTGELFF. As DNA, the CDR3 is TGTGCCAGCAGCCAAACAGGGAGAAACACCGGGGAGCTGTTTTTT.

In this sample, this clone turned up a few times. CDR3 loop: CASSQLEGQGAPWGNTIYF. CDR3 DNA sequence: TGCGCCAGCAGTCAATTGGAAGGACAGGGGGCCCCTTGGGGAAACACCATATATTTT. The chain links TRBV23-1 to TRBJ1-3, with TRBD1 matching over 11 bases. TRBV23-1 is an open reading frame, and its role is uncertain. There are 19 residues in the CDR3. Trimming cost V 1 base and J 4 bases; bases outside gene matches: 12.

The chain combines TRBV7-2 with TRBJ1-1, with D perhaps matching TRBD1 (5 bases). CDR1 SGHTA and CDR2 FQGNSA come from the germline V gene. The CDR3 covers 15 residues. V was trimmed by 0 bases and J by 1 base, leaving 9 bases between them. This CDR3 reads CASSLALTANTEAFF. In nucleotides, the CDR3 is TGTGCCAGCAGCTTAGCCCTGACAGCGAACACTGAAGCTTTCTTT.

The J gene is TRBJ2-5, the V gene TRBV10-3; 7 bases fit TRBD2. This CDR3 has 13 residues. Trimming at V came to 8 bases and at J to 5 bases, leaving 8 bases not matched to a gene. Germline V CDR1 and CDR2: ENHRY, SYGVKD. The CDR3: CAISRLAAETQYF. Written as DNA, the CDR3 is TGTGCCATCTCACGGCTAGCGGCCGAGACCCAGTACTTC.